These 18 T cell receptor beta chains were sequenced from one sample in a study of cytomegalovirus exposure and HLA in healthy donors. Primers: 60 Vbeta forward and 13 Jbeta reverse. Using immunoSEQ multiplex PCR, the repertoire was profiled, and TCRdb retains in-frame clones only, with some absent. In total, the table holds around 150,000 clones. Sequenced input: PBMCs. These receptors were collected from a man aged 25 to 40 in good health and CMV-seronegative.

V gene TRBV30 combines with J gene TRBJ1-6; 9 nucleotides agree with TRBD1. Germline V CDR1 and CDR2: GTSNPN, SVGIG (reference sequence). V gave up 5 bases and J gave up 5 bases; unmatched junction bases: 7. This CDR3 is 15 amino acids long. CDR3 amino acids: CAWSKRDRDNSPLHF. CDR3 in DNA: TGTGCCTGGTCTAAAAGGGACAGGGATAATTCACCCCTCCACTTT.

The V call is TRBV2, the J call TRBJ2-1; D might be TRBD2 (6 bases). V gave up 3 bases and J gave up 3 bases, with 9 bases separating them. The CDR3 extends over 14 amino acids. CDR1 and CDR2 from the germline V gene are SNHLY and FYNNEI. This CDR3 is CASSEGLLYNEQFF. CDR3 coding DNA: TGTGCCAGCAGTGAGGGACTCCTCTACAATGAGCAGTTCTTC.

V gene TRBV28 combines with J gene TRBJ1-1, with D unresolved. There are 13 residues in the CDR3. Germline loops: CDR1 MDHEN, CDR2 SYDVKM. Trimming stripped 2 bases from V and 4 bases from J, with 8 bases between. DNA of the CDR3: TGTGCCAGCAGTTTACTGCCTAGCACTGAAGCTTTCTTT. It yields the protein CASSLLPSTEAFF.

The V gene is TRBV7-2, the J gene TRBJ2-7; D is unclear. The V gene's germline CDR1 is SGHTA and CDR2 FQGNSA. Trimming shortened V by 1 base and J by 2 bases, and 6 bases separated the two germline ends. CDR3 size: 13 residues. The CDR3 sequence: CASSLVPAYEQYF. The CDR3 region has the DNA TGTGCCAGCAGCTTAGTTCCAGCCTACGAGCAGTACTTC.

The CDR3 region has the DNA TGCGCCAGCAGCCAACCACTAGCGTCTTCCTACAATGAGCAGTTCTTC. Protein sequence: CASSQPLASSYNEQFF. The V call is TRBV4-1, the J call TRBJ2-1; 7 bases are shared with TRBD2. Germline CDR1 MGHRA, CDR2 YSYEKL. This CDR3 is 16 amino acids long. With 2 bases clipped from V and 1 base from J, the junction kept 5 bases outside the gene matches.

This sequence joins TRBV10-3 and TRBJ2-5; TRBD2 matches 8 bases. Matching the DNA end better, TRBJ2-7 makes the J call doubtful. The CDR3 is 15 amino acids. Germline assignment: CDR1 ENHRY and CDR2 SYGVKD. In DNA, the CDR3 is TGTGCCATCAGTGAGTCCGGGAGGGCGTCCTACGAGCAGTACTTC. This gives the protein CAISESGRASYEQYF.

V gene TRBV9 combines with J gene TRBJ1-2; the D is unclear. The germline V gene encodes CDR1 SGDLS and CDR2 YYNGEE. V was shortened by 0 bases and J by 4 bases, with 10 bases between the two germline ends. This CDR3 is built from 14 residues. The CDR3: CASSVEQRGYGYTF. The DNA of the CDR3 is TGTGCCAGCAGCGTAGAACAGCGGGGCTATGGCTACACCTTC.

About this clone: In this CDR3 the conserved last residue, phenylalanine or tryptophan, is missing, so a read error is likely. Written as DNA, the CDR3 is TGTGCCAGCAGAACACAGGGGGAAGGCTACACCCTC. Protein sequence: CASRTQGEGYTL. V usage is TRBV2 and J usage is TRBJ1-2; 8 nucleotides agree with TRBD1. V lost 6 bases and J lost 8; bases outside the gene matches: 5. This CDR3 is 12 amino acids long. Germline CDR1 and CDR2: SNHLY and FYNNEI.

The chain carries TRBV5-6 and TRBJ2-1, with TRBD2 matching 12 bases. The length of the CDR3 is 15 residues. V was pared by 3 bases and J by 4 bases, with 2 bases of the junction left unmatched. Germline assignment: CDR1 SGHDT and CDR2 YYEEEE. CDR3 sequence: CASSWTSGDYNEQFF. The CDR3 region has the DNA TGTGCCAGCAGCTGGACTAGCGGGGATTACAATGAGCAGTTCTTC.

This rearrangement joins TRBV5-1 to TRBJ1-5; the D is unclear. The ends were cut back, 2 bases at V and 4 bases at J, with 7 bases in the middle. Germline CDR1 SGHRS, CDR2 YFSETQ. This CDR3 has 13 amino acids. This CDR3 reads CASSFNGNQPQHF. CDR3 bases: TGCGCCAGCAGCTTCAACGGGAATCAGCCCCAGCATTTT.

The J gene is TRBJ2-5, the V gene TRBV30; the D gene is possibly TRBD2 (5 bases). V shed 0 bases and J shed 3 bases, with 11 bases lying between them. The CDR3 is made up of 14 amino acids. CDR1 and CDR2 (germline): GTSNPN, SVGIG (reference sequence). CDR3 protein: CAWSVKGVEETQYF. DNA for the CDR3: TGTGCCTGGAGTGTAAAGGGAGTAGAAGAGACCCAGTACTTC.

CDR3: CASSSRLDRETQYF. In DNA, the CDR3 is TGTGCCAGCAGCTCGCGACTAGATCGAGAGACCCAGTACTTC. V and J are TRBV7-2 and TRBJ2-5, with a weak D call TRBD2 (6 bases). Between the trimmed V and J ends, which lost 4 bases and 4 bases, there was a span of 13 bases. The CDR3 consists of 14 residues. The V gene's germline CDR1 is SGHTA and CDR2 FQGNSA.

The rearrangement uses TRBV25-1 and TRBJ1-1; no clear D gene. V lost 1 base and J 1 base, leaving 4 bases between the germline ends. There are 13 residues in the CDR3. Germline-derived CDR1 and CDR2 are MGHDK and SYGVNS. The CDR3 loop is CASSEFRNTEAFF. In DNA form, the CDR3 reads TGTGCCAGCAGTGAATTCCGGAACACTGAAGCTTTCTTT.

This chain joins TRBV5-1 and TRBJ1-3; 9 bases match TRBD1. The V and J ends lost 4 bases and 7 bases, in that order; junction bases with no gene match: 9. Germline CDR1 is SGHRS and CDR2 is YFSETQ. CDR3 size: 15 residues. The CDR3 here is CASSRTDRGENTIYF. CDR3 nucleotides: TGCGCCAGCAGCCGAACCGACAGGGGGGAGAACACCATATATTTT.

CDR3 DNA sequence: TGTGCCAGCAGTTCTACGACAGGGTCAGATACGCAGTATTTT. Amino acids: CASSSTTGSDTQYF. This chain uses TRBV6-6 with TRBJ2-3; 7 nucleotides line up with TRBD1. Germline V gene data show CDR1 as MNHNY and CDR2 as SVGAGI (reference sequence). The CDR3 totals 14 residues. V lost 4 bases to trimming and J lost 4 bases; unmatched junction nucleotides: 5.

V gene TRBV4-1 combines with J gene TRBJ2-7; 9 nucleotides line up with TRBD1. Trimming removed 1 base from V and 2 bases from J; junction bases left unmatched: 6. Germline V gene data show CDR1 as MGHRA and CDR2 as YSYEKL. This CDR3 region has 16 residues. In DNA form, the CDR3 reads TGCGCCAGCAGCCAAGTTCCGGGACAGGGCGCCTACGAGCAGTACTTC. This codes for CASSQVPGQGAYEQYF.

V is TRBV11-2 and J is TRBJ2-5, with 10 bases that match TRBD1. The CDR3 is 14 residues long. Per the germline V gene, CDR1 is SGHAT and CDR2 is FQNNGV. V was pared by 1 base and J by 4 bases, with 0 bases of the junction left unmatched. The CDR3 DNA follows: TGTGCCAGCAGCTTAGGACAGGGGGCAGAGACCCAGTACTTC. This translates into CASSLGQGAETQYF.

The CDR3 nucleotides read TGCGCCAGCAGCCAAACTACTAGCGAACTTTTCAGTGAGCAGTTCTTC. It translates to CASSQTTSELFSEQFF. This rearrangement joins TRBV4-1 to TRBJ2-1, with 7 bases lining up with TRBD2. In germline, CDR1 is MGHRA, CDR2 YSYEKL. The trim removed 2 bases at V and 9 bases at J, leaving 13 bases unmatched. CDR3 size: 16 residues.